The entry below gives a single TCR beta chain sequence along with its context. The data are from a study of T-cell reconstitution after alpha-beta-depleted transplantation in children. Researchers prepared the TCRbeta library using unique molecular identifiers, the study reports. TCRdb used MiXCR to reprocess the PCR reads, holding one entry per CDR3 protein. The sample shows about 500,000 distinct CDR3 sequences, around a third of them seen only once. The receptor was isolated from a human donor who donated a stem cell graft to a child with aplastic anemia. The sample consisted of PBMCs from the stem cell graft donor, taken from the stem cell graft.

CDR3 coding DNA: TGTGCCAGCAGCTTAGTGGTTCCAGGCAATGAGCAGTTCTTC. Translation gives CASSLVVPGNEQFF. The chain joins TRBV7-2 to TRBJ2-1; no reliable D call. The length of the CDR3 is 14 residues. V gave up 1 base and J gave up 6 bases, with 10 bases separating them. CDR1 is SGHTA, CDR2 FQGNSA, per germline.